This T cell receptor (beta chain) was sequenced during a study of cytomegalovirus exposure and HLA in healthy donors. Study-wide findings and caveats: Researchers catalogued 150 or so TCR beta chains as cytomegalovirus-associated.

This CDR3 has 16 amino acids. CDR1 is SGDLS, CDR2 YYNGEE, per germline. J gave up 1 base and V 4 bases, and 9 bases lay outside the gene matches. On this clone: The antigen remains undetermined.

Researchers ran the PCR with 60 Vbeta and 13 Jbeta primers. Measured with immunoSEQ multiplex PCR; TCRdb has only the in-frame clones, and not every one. The sample includes some 110,000 clones, 70% of them seen just once. Material: PBMCs. This chain links TRBV9 with TRBJ2-3, with 7 bases aligning to TRBD1. This TCR was recovered from a man under 40 in good health and CMV-seropositive. The CDR3 bases are TGTGCCAGCAGCCTCCCGCAGACAGGGCGCACAGATACGCAGTATTTT. This sequence encodes CASSLPQTGRTDTQYF.